This passage covers 5 T cell receptor beta chains from one sample sequenced in a study of blood T cells in healthy people across ages. The authors ran a second PCR of about 6 to 12 cycles using a sample-barcoded 5' primer and a J-beta primer mix. Each CDR3 protein gets one entry after TCRdb re-called the 5' RACE reads with MiXCR. Counted here are hundreds of thousands of distinct CDR3 sequences, less than 25% occurring once; the ten biggest clones make up 8.7%. Separately, the same data were catalogued under a study of T cells of mothers and their children.

Material for sequencing was blood. Receptors originate from a boy younger than 18 in good health.

This clonotype occurred a few times. This chain links TRBV19 with TRBJ1-5; no firm D call. V was trimmed by 5 bases and J by 5 bases, leaving 10 bases between them. Germline-derived CDR1 and CDR2 are LNHDA and SQIVND (reference sequence). The CDR3 loop spans 13 amino acids. This CDR3 is CASSRQEHQPQHF. In DNA form, the CDR3 reads TGTGCCAGTAGTCGGCAGGAGCATCAGCCCCAGCATTTT.

This clonotype turned up a few times. V and J are TRBV20-1 and TRBJ2-1; no definite D call. The J call may be wrong; the DNA end is better matched by TRBJ2-7. CDR1 is DFQATT, CDR2 SNEGSKA, per germline (reference sequence). The CDR3 is 13 amino acids. For the CDR3, the DNA is TGCAGTGCTAGAGCTACTATCGATGGGGAGCAGTACTTC. This sequence encodes CSARATIDGEQYF.

This rearrangement joins TRBV7-2 to TRBJ1-3; no clear D gene. Germline V CDR1 and CDR2: SGHTA, FQGNSA. The CDR3 is 17 amino acids. Trimming shortened V by 4 bases and J by 0 bases, and 16 bases separated the two germline ends. CDR3: CASSSRLGQLSGNTIYF. The CDR3 DNA follows: TGTGCCAGCAGCTCCCGCTTGGGCCAGCTCTCTGGAAACACCATATATTTT. Looking up the rest from reference TRBV7-2 and TRBJ1-3 gives the full variable domain: GAGVSQSPSNKVTEKGKDVELRCDPISGHTALYWYRQSLGQGLEFLIYFQGNSAPDKSGLPSDRFSAERTGGSVSTLTIQRTQQEDSAVYLCASSSRLGQLSGNTIYFGEGSWLTVV.

The chain has TRBV24-1 and TRBJ2-5; D is possibly TRBD2 (5 bases). Germline CDR1 and CDR2: KGHDR and SFDVKD. Trimming pared 1 base from V and 4 bases from J, leaving 18 bases between. This CDR3 has 17 residues. The chain's CDR3 is CATSDFGRGQVGETQYF. The CDR3 bases are TGTGCCACCAGTGATTTCGGAAGAGGGCAAGTAGGAGAGACCCAGTACTTC.

J is TRBJ2-7 and V is TRBV5-4; D unclear. Germline CDR1 is SGHNT and CDR2 is YYREEE (reference sequence). The CDR3 consists of 14 residues. V was shortened by 3 bases and J by 2 bases, with 12 bases between the two germline ends. The CDR3 is CASSSGDSAYEQYF. In DNA, the CDR3 is TGTGCCAGCAGCTCAGGAGACTCGGCCTACGAGCAGTACTTC.